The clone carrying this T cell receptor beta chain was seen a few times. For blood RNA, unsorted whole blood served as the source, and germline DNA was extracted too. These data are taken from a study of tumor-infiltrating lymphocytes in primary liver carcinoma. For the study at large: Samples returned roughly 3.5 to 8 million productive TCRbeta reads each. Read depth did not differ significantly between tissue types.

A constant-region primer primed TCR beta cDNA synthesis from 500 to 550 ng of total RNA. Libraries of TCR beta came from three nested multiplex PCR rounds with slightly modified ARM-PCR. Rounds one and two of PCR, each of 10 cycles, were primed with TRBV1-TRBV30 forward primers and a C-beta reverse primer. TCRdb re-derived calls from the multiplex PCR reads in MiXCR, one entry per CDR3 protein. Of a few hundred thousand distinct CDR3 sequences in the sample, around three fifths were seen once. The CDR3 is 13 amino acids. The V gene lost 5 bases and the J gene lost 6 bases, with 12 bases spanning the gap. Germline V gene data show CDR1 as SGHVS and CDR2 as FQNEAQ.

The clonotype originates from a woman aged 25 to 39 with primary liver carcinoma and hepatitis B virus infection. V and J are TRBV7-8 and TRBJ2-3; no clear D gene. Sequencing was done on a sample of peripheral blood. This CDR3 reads CASSLVDEDTQYF. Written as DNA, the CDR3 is TGTGCCAGCAGCCTAGTCGACGAGGATACGCAGTATTTT.